The 27 T cell receptor beta chains listed next were all sequenced from one sample in a study of blood T cell repertoires in COVID-19. TCRdb's copy holds only in-frame clones and misses some; the assay was immunoSEQ multiplex PCR. The data hold roughly 500,000 clones, with nearly 90% observed a single time. The specimen was peripheral blood. The receptors shown here come from a man between 18 and 35 years old with COVID-19, enrolled during active disease.

The V call is TRBV30, the J call TRBJ2-7; 8 bases agree with TRBD1. Germline values: CDR1 GTSNPN, CDR2 SVGIG (reference sequence). CDR3 length: 12 amino acids. V shed 5 bases and J 2 bases; nucleotides not matched to a gene: 2. In DNA form, the CDR3 reads TGTGCCTGGGACAGGGGAACCTACGAGCAGTACTTC. It encodes CAWDRGTYEQYF.

This chain links TRBV10-3 with TRBJ1-5; 7 bases are shared with TRBD1. Germline V gene sequence: CDR1 ENHRY, CDR2 SYGVKD. Trimming at V came to 5 bases and at J to 0 bases, leaving 10 bases not matched to a gene. The CDR3 is 17 residues long. This CDR3 is CAISPGQVGSSNQPQHF. The DNA of the CDR3 is TGTGCCATCAGTCCCGGACAGGTTGGATCTAGCAATCAGCCCCAGCATTTT.

CDR3 amino acids: CASSWGQGGSPLHF. CDR3 nucleotide sequence: TGTGCCAGCAGTTGGGGACAGGGCGGATCACCCCTCCACTTT. This sequence joins TRBV6-5 and TRBJ1-6, with 9 bases that match TRBD1. The junction had 5 bases not matched to a gene; V was cut back by 4 bases and J by 10 bases. The CDR3 contains 14 residues. The germline V gene encodes CDR1 MNHEY and CDR2 SVGAGI.

The chain joins TRBV5-6 to TRBJ2-5; TRBD2 matches 8 bases. CDR1 and CDR2 (germline): SGHDT, YYEEEE. This CDR3 region has 13 residues. J was trimmed by 4 bases and V by 6 bases; bases with no gene match: 5. The CDR3 region is CASNRGGPETQYF. The CDR3 DNA is TGTGCCAGCAACCGGGGGGGGCCAGAGACCCAGTACTTC.

The chain couples TRBV10-1 to TRBJ1-1; D is uncertain. The germline CDR1 and CDR2 sequences are WNHNN and SYGVQD (reference sequence). Trimming shortened V by 4 bases and J by 0 bases, and 3 bases separated the two germline ends. This CDR3 is built from 12 residues. DNA of the CDR3: TGCGCCAGCAGTGGGCTGAACACTGAAGCTTTCTTT. It specifies CASSGLNTEAFF.

The J gene is TRBJ2-2, the V gene TRBV7-6, with 10 bases aligning to TRBD1. The V and J ends lost 5 bases and 4 bases, in that order; junction bases with no gene match: 4. There are 15 residues in the CDR3. Per germline, CDR1 SGHVS and CDR2 FNYEAQ. Here the CDR3 DNA reads TGTGCCAGCAGCCCCGGGACAGGGGTCACCGGGGAGCTGTTTTTT. Protein: CASSPGTGVTGELFF. Complete variable domain (other parts from reference TRBV7-6 and TRBJ2-2): GAGVSQSPRYKVTKRGQDVALRCDPISGHVSLYWYRQALGQGPEFLTYFNYEAQQDKSGLPNDRFSAERPEGSISTLTIQRTEQRDSAMYRCASSPGTGVTGELFFGEGSRLTVL.

V and J are TRBV5-3 and TRBJ2-1; the match to TRBD2 covers 8 bases. TRBV5-3 is designated an ORF whose function remains uncertain. The CDR3 extends over 12 amino acids. V was pared by 7 bases and J by 6 bases, with 3 bases of the junction left unmatched. The CDR3 region has the DNA TGTGCCAGATGCGGGGGGTTCAATGAGCAGTTCTTC. Translating it yields CARCGGFNEQFF.

This clone was seen a few times. The J gene is TRBJ2-2, the V gene TRBV5-5; D gene ambiguous. The germline CDR1 and CDR2 sequences are SGHKS and YYEKEE (reference sequence). With 0 bases removed from V and 4 bases from J, the gap between germline ends came to 4 bases. The CDR3 loop spans 13 amino acids. The CDR3 region has the DNA TGTGCCAGCAGCTTGGCGGTCACCGGGGAGCTGTTTTTT. Its translation: CASSLAVTGELFF.

The genes are TRBV4-1 and TRBJ2-7; 7 bases line up with TRBD1. Per the germline V gene, CDR1 is MGHRA and CDR2 is YSYEKL. The CDR3 is made up of 16 amino acids. With V trimmed by 0 bases and J by 1 base, 6 bases remained unmatched. Written as DNA, the CDR3 is TGCGCCAGCAGCCAAGATTGGGCGGACAGGTCCTACGAGCAGTACTTC. It specifies CASSQDWADRSYEQYF.

The gene calls are TRBV24-1 and TRBJ2-1; D might be TRBD2 (6 bases). The CDR3 totals 13 residues. CDR1 is KGHDR, CDR2 SFDVKD, per germline. V dropped 5 bases and J dropped 9 bases, with 13 bases sitting between them. The CDR3 reads CATSALASGEQFF. The DNA for the CDR3 is TGTGCCACCAGTGCCCTAGCGAGCGGTGAGCAGTTCTTC.

The chain has TRBV5-5 and TRBJ1-6; D is perhaps TRBD1 (6 bases). Per germline, CDR1 SGHKS and CDR2 YYEKEE (reference sequence). V gave up 2 bases and J gave up 8 bases, with 11 bases separating them. This CDR3 has 14 amino acids. DNA of the CDR3: TGTGCCAGCAGCTTATCAGGGGCCTATTCACCCCTCCACTTT. Translation gives CASSLSGAYSPLHF.

This sequence joins TRBV11-3 and TRBJ2-7; D not resolved. The CDR3 is 14 residues long. Germline CDR1 is SGHNT and CDR2 is YENEEA. V lost 1 base and J lost 5, with 12 bases in between. This CDR3 is CASSLGPGTDEQYF. CDR3 coding DNA: TGTGCCAGCAGCTTAGGTCCGGGTACCGACGAGCAGTACTTC.

The chain joins TRBV2 to TRBJ2-2, with a possible D match to TRBD2 (6 bases). Germline V gene data show CDR1 as SNHLY and CDR2 as FYNNEI. This CDR3 has 17 residues. With 5 bases removed from V and 5 bases from J, the gap between germline ends came to 21 bases. The CDR3 nucleotides read TGTGCCAGCAGTCACCGACTAGACAGTAGGCCTACCGGGGAGCTGTTTTTT. Translation: CASSHRLDSRPTGELFF.

CDR3 nucleotide sequence: TGTGCCAGTAGTATGACAGGGGAGGTTCACGAGCAGTACTTC. Translated, it gives CASSMTGEVHEQYF. The rearrangement joins TRBV19 to TRBJ2-7, with 8 bases that match TRBD1. Per germline, CDR1 LNHDA and CDR2 SQIVND (reference sequence). The CDR3 loop spans 14 amino acids. J was trimmed by 5 bases and V by 3 bases; bases with no gene match: 6.

This clone was observed a few times. Other nucleotide sequences in the sample specify the same CDR3. The gene calls are TRBV6-5 and TRBJ2-7, with a tentative D call TRBD1 (6 bases). Germline values: CDR1 MNHEY, CDR2 SVGAGI. V gave up 5 bases and J gave up 4 bases, with 9 bases separating them. This CDR3 comprises 12 residues. The CDR3 nucleotides read TGTGCCAGCAGTCCACAGGGATACGAGCAGTACTTC. The encoded protein is CASSPQGYEQYF.

The chain links TRBV6-6 to TRBJ1-1; D is undetermined. Germline values: CDR1 MNHNY, CDR2 SVGAGI (reference sequence). This CDR3 is 15 amino acids long. Trimming took off 2 bases at V and 1 base at J, with 11 bases between the two ends. The DNA of the CDR3 is TGTGCCAGCAGTTACGGGTTCGGGTGGAACACTGAAGCTTTCTTT. This codes for CASSYGFGWNTEAFF.

This sequence joins TRBV19 and TRBJ1-1; D gene ambiguous. Germline loops: CDR1 LNHDA, CDR2 SQIVND (reference sequence). The CDR3 is 14 residues long. Trimming took off 3 bases at V and 0 bases at J, with 8 bases between the two ends. This CDR3 reads CASSMRPLNTEAFF. Written as DNA, the CDR3 is TGTGCCAGTAGTATGCGTCCGCTGAACACTGAAGCTTTCTTT.

The chain uses TRBV27 and TRBJ2-7; weak D call: TRBD2 (6 bases). The CDR3 runs to 14 residues. V was trimmed by 6 bases and J by 7 bases, leaving 19 bases between them. From germline, CDR1 is MNHEY and CDR2 SMNVEV (reference sequence). The CDR3 region is CASSPGVGAGEQYF. The CDR3 DNA sequence: TGTGCCAGCAGCCCGGGGGTAGGGGCGGGTGAGCAGTACTTC.

The CDR3 nucleotides read TGTGCCAGCAGCTTGCTCCCCGGGGGAACCGGGGAGCTGTTTTTT. This encodes CASSLLPGGTGELFF. This rearrangement joins TRBV5-6 to TRBJ2-2; D may be TRBD2 (6 bases). Trimming stripped 1 base from V and 5 bases from J, with 12 bases between. Per the germline V gene, CDR1 is SGHDT and CDR2 is YYEEEE. The CDR3 contains 15 residues.

V and J are TRBV19 and TRBJ1-6; unclear D gene. The V gene's germline CDR1 is LNHDA and CDR2 SQIVND (reference sequence). The CDR3 extends over 16 amino acids. With 5 bases removed from V and 5 bases from J, the gap between germline ends came to 16 bases. In DNA, the CDR3 is TGTGCCAGTAGTGCGAGGAAAACAACGGATAATTCACCCCTCCACTTT. It specifies CASSARKTTDNSPLHF. The full variable domain, completed using reference TRBV19 and TRBJ1-6, is DGGITQSPKYLFRKEGQNVTLSCEQNLNHDAMYWYRQDPGQGLRLIYYSQIVNDFQKGDIAEGYSVSREKKESFPLTVTSAQKNPTAFYLCASSARKTTDNSPLHFGNGTRLTVT.

The rearrangement links TRBV5-4 to TRBJ2-2; D is ambiguous. The CDR3 consists of 13 residues. From germline, CDR1 is SGHNT and CDR2 YYREEE (reference sequence). V lost 0 bases, J lost 6 bases, and 6 bases lay in between. CDR3 DNA sequence: TGTGCCAGCAGCTTGGAATTATCCGGGGAGCTGTTTTTT. It translates to CASSLELSGELFF.

This chain joins TRBV28 and TRBJ1-1; 7 bases align to TRBD1. The V and J ends lost 6 bases and 0 bases, in that order; junction bases with no gene match: 4. This CDR3 is 14 amino acids long. The germline V gene encodes CDR1 MDHEN and CDR2 SYDVKM. The CDR3, as DNA: TGTGCCAGCAGGAACAGGGGACTGAACACTGAAGCTTTCTTT. Encoded protein: CASRNRGLNTEAFF.

The gene calls are TRBV11-2 and TRBJ2-7; 9 bases are shared with TRBD1. With 6 bases clipped from V and 5 bases from J, the junction kept 5 bases outside the gene matches. CDR3 length equals 13 residues. The germline V gene has CDR1 SGHAT and CDR2 FQNNGV. The CDR3 DNA follows: TGTGCCAGCAGGGGACAGGGTACCCACGAGCAGTACTTC. Its translation is CASRGQGTHEQYF.

About this clone itself: In the same sample, other DNA sequences code for this CDR3. The chain links TRBV19 to TRBJ2-2; D perhaps matches TRBD2 (5 bases). V gave up 3 bases and J gave up 1 base, with 6 bases separating them. This CDR3 region has 14 residues. Germline V CDR1 and CDR2: LNHDA, SQIVND (reference sequence). The DNA of the CDR3 is TGTGCCAGTAGTATCGAGGGGAACACCGGGGAGCTGTTTTTT. This codes for CASSIEGNTGELFF. Drawing the rest from reference TRBV19 and TRBJ2-2, the complete variable domain is DGGITQSPKYLFRKEGQNVTLSCEQNLNHDAMYWYRQDPGQGLRLIYYSQIVNDFQKGDIAEGYSVSREKKESFPLTVTSAQKNPTAFYLCASSIEGNTGELFFGEGSRLTVL.

The chain has TRBV9 and TRBJ1-2; possible D gene TRBD1, 6 bases. CDR1 and CDR2 from the germline V gene are SGDLS and YYNGEE. The germline V and J ends were trimmed by 5 bases and 7 bases, with 18 bases remaining between them. This CDR3 has 14 amino acids. CDR3 sequence: CASRGHRDFSGYTF. The CDR3 DNA reads TGTGCCAGCAGGGGTCACAGGGATTTCAGTGGCTACACCTTC.

The V and J genes are TRBV6-5 and TRBJ2-1; a possible D gene is TRBD2 (6 bases). Germline assignment: CDR1 MNHEY and CDR2 SVGAGI. This CDR3 is built from 14 residues. V dropped 11 bases and J dropped 8 bases, with 22 bases sitting between them. The CDR3 bases are TGTGCCGGTACCTACGCCGGGACGGGGGATGAGCAGTTCTTC. Its translation is CAGTYAGTGDEQFF.

The chain employs TRBV9 and TRBJ2-4; TRBD2 is a possible D gene (5 bases). The CDR3 has 14 residues. CDR1 and CDR2 from the germline V gene are SGDLS and YYNGEE. V lost 2 bases, J lost 4 bases, and 10 bases lay in between. CDR3 amino acids: CASSVSATKNIQYF. The CDR3 DNA sequence: TGTGCCAGCAGCGTTAGCGCGACGAAAAACATTCAGTACTTC.